This TCR beta chain derives from a study of CD8+CD57+ T cells in acquired aplastic anemia. Whole-study results and caveats: Overlapping CD8+ CDR3 repertoires of patients and controls contained under 35 shared sequences. A significant difference in CD8+ Simpson's diversity between patients and controls was not found.

As for this clonotype: Its antigen is not known.

Genomic DNA was employed as the template in profiling TCR beta VDJ and CDR3. One entry per CDR3 protein, called by TCRdb with MiXCR from the reads. Of about 150,000 distinct CDR3 sequences listed, around 47% are singletons. Germline V gives CDR1 MNHEY, CDR2 SVGAGI. The CDR3 sequence is 16 residues long. Trimming took off 4 bases at V and 6 bases at J, with 16 bases between the two ends. For sequencing, patients were chosen who had shown expansion of CD8+CD57+ cells by flow cytometry. Untreated patients provided the blood samples, with no therapy given before sampling. Sequencing was done on a sample of sorted CD4+, CD8+, or CD8+CD57+ T cells (not recorded which) from PBMCs. The rearrangement uses TRBV6-5 and TRBJ1-6; weak D call: TRBD1 (5 bases). The source is a human donor with aplastic anemia. In nucleotides, the CDR3 is TGTGCCAGCAGTTCGTCGACAGAAAGCCCTAATTCACCCCTCCACTTT. It codes for CASSSSTESPNSPLHF.